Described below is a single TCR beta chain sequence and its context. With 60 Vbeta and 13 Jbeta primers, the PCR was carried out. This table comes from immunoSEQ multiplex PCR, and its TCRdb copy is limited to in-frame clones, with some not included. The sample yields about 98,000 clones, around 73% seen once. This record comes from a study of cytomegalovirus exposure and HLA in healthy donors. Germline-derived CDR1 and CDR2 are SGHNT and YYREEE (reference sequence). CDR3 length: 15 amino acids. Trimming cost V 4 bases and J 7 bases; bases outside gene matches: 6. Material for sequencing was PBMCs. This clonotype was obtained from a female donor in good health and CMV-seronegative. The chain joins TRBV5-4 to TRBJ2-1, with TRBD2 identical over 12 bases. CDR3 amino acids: CASSVLAGGGNEQFF. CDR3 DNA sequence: TGTGCCAGCAGCGTACTAGCGGGGGGCGGGAATGAGCAGTTCTTC.